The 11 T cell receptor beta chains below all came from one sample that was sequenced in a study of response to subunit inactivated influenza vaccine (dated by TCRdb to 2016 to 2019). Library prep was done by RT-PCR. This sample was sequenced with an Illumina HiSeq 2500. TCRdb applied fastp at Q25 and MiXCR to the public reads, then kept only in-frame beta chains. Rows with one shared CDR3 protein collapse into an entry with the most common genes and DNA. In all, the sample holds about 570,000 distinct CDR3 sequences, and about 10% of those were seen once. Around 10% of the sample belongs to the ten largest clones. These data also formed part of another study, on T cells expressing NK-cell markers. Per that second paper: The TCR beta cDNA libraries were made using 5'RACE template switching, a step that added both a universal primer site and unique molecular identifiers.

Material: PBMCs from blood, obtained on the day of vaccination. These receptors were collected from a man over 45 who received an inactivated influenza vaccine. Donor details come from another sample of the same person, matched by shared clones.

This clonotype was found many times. CDR3 nucleotides: TGTGCCAGCAGCTTGGGACTAGCGTTTCAAGAGACCCAGTACTTC. Its translation: CASSLGLAFQETQYF. V usage is TRBV7-2 and J usage is TRBJ2-5, with 10 bases identical to TRBD2. The germline V gene has CDR1 SGHTA and CDR2 FQGNSA. V trimming: 3 bases; J trimming: 2 bases; junction bases outside the gene matches: 3. The CDR3 covers 15 residues.

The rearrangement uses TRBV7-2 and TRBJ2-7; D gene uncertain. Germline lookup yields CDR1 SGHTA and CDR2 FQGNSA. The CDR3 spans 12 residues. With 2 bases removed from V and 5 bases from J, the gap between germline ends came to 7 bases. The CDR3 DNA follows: TGTGCCAGCAGCTTAAGTTGGAACGAGCAGTACTTC. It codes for CASSLSWNEQYF.

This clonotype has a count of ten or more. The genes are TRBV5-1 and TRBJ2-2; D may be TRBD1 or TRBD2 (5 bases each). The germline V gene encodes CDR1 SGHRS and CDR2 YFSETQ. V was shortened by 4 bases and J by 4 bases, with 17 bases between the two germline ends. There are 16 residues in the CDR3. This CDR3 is CASSLGFRDLTGELFF. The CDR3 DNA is TGCGCCAGCAGCCTCGGGTTTAGGGACCTCACCGGGGAGCTGTTTTTT.

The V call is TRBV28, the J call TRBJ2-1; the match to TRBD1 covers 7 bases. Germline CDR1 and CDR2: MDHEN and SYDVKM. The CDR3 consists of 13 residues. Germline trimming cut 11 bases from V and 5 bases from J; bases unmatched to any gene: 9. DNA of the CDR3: TGTGCCGGCAACCGGGACAGAAACAATGAGCAGTTCTTC. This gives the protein CAGNRDRNNEQFF.

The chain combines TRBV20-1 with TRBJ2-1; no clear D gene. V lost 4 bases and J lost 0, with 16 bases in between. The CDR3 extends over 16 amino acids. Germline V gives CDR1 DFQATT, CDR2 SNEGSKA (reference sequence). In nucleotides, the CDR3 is TGCAGTGCTACCGGAGAGACTCGGAGCTCCTACAATGAGCAGTTCTTC. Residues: CSATGETRSSYNEQFF.

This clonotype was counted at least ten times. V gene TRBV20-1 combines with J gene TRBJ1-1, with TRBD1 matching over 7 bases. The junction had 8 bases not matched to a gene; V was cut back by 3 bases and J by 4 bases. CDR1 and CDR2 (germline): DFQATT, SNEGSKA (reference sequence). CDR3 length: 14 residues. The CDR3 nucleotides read TGCAGTGCTAGTCAACCCGCAGGGGGCACTGAAGCTTTCTTT. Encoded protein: CSASQPAGGTEAFF.

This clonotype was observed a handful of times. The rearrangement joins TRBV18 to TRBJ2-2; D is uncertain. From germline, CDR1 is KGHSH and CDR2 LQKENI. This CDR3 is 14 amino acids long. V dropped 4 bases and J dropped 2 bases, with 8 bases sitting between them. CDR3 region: CASSRVPNTGELFF. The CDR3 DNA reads TGTGCCAGCTCACGGGTCCCCAACACCGGGGAGCTGTTTTTT.

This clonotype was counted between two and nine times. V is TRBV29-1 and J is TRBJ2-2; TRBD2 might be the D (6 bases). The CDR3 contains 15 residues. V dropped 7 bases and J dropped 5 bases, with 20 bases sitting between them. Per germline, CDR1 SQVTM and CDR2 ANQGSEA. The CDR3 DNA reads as TGCAGCGCCCTAAAGGTCCGTGCGGGGACCGGGGAGCTGTTTTTT. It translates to CSALKVRAGTGELFF.

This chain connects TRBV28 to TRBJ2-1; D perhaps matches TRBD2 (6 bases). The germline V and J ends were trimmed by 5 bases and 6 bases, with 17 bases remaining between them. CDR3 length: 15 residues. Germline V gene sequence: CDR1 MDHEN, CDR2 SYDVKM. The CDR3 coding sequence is TGTGCCAGCAGTACTCCGGGACTCATAGGCAATGAGCAGTTCTTC. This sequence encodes CASSTPGLIGNEQFF.

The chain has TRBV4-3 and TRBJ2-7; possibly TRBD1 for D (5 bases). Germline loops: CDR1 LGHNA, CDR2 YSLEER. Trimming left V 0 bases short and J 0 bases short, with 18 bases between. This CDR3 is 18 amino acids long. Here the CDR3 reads CASSQEALRPGLSYEQYF. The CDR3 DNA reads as TGCGCCAGCAGCCAAGAGGCTCTACGACCAGGGCTCTCCTACGAGCAGTACTTC.

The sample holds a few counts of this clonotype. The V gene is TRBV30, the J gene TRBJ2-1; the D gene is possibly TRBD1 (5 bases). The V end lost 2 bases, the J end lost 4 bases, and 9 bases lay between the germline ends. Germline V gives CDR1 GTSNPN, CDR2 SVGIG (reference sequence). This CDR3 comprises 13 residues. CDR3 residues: CAWSSDRYNEQFF. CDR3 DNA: TGTGCCTGGAGTAGCGACAGATACAATGAGCAGTTCTTC.